This TCR beta chain was sequenced in a study of T cell responses to AZD1222 COVID-19 vaccine. Study-wide results and caveats: Seropositive at baseline were only a handful of AZD1222 recipients. With dominance at 160-218 and 743-854, vaccine-associated CD4 TCRs spanned spike. Among the donors, most were white British and more were female, and clonal diversity was possibly underestimated.

Worth noting for this clone: The antigen is not known.

Data came from immunoSEQ multiplex PCR; TCRdb stores just in-frame clones and leaves some out. The profile shows about 96,000 clones, under 90% of them singletons. With 4 bases removed from V and 1 base from J, the gap between germline ends came to 18 bases. The CDR3 runs 16 residues. Germline V lookup: CDR1 SGDLS, CDR2 YYNGEE. The sequenced sample was peripheral blood, obtained on day 0 of AZD1222 vaccination. This clonotype was obtained from an adult in good health. The V gene is TRBV9, the J gene TRBJ2-7, with a weak D call TRBD2 (5 bases). CDR3 sequence reads: CASSPRGSISSYEQYF. CDR3 nucleotides: TGTGCCAGCAGCCCCAGAGGGAGCATTAGTTCCTACGAGCAGTACTTC.